These T cell receptor beta chains were read from a single sample in a study of PD-L1 blockade in urothelial cancer. The repertoire was sequenced with immunoSEQ multiplex PCR; TCRdb's copy has only in-frame clones and lacks some. The data hold some 56,000 clones, with more than 80% observed a single time. The specimen comprised PBMCs, sampled around atezolizumab (anti-PD-L1) treatment. Receptors were obtained from a man aged 50 or older with urothelial cancer. Each CDR3 is given with its conserved first and last residue. A D gene is named only where the DNA matches it firmly. Rows may omit the clone size; those that give it use once, few, many or a size class.

j_call d_call clone_size v_call cdr3_aa cdr3_nt
TRBJ2-7 - - TRBV27 CASSFGGEQYF TGTGCCAGCAGTTTCGGGGGCGAGCAGTACTTC
TRBJ1-2 - once TRBV12-5 CASGLGVGYTF TGTGCTAGTGGTTTGGGCGTCGGCTACACCTTC
TRBJ1-1 - few TRBV6-4 CASSDAGEAFF TGTGCCAGCAGTGACGCAGGTGAAGCTTTCTTT
TRBJ1-2 TRBD1 - TRBV5-4 CASSVRGDRLNNYGYTF TGTGCCAGCAGCGTGAGGGGGGACAGGCTGAATAACTATGGCTACACCTTC
TRBJ2-7 - - TRBV21-1 CASSKGPSLCSRVYEQYF TGTGCCAGCAGCAAAGGGCCTAGCCTCTGCAGTCGGGTATACGAGCAGTACTTC
TRBJ1-1 - - TRBV7-9 CASSLDRGAANTEAFF TGTGCCAGCAGCTTAGACCGCGGGGCAGCGAACACTGAAGCTTTCTTT
TRBJ2-5 TRBD1 - TRBV14 CASSMNRGLQETQYF TGTGCCAGCAGCATGAACAGGGGCCTCCAAGAGACCCAGTACTTC
TRBJ1-2 - - TRBV7-3 CASSLTQGNGYTF TGTGCCAGCAGCTTAACGCAGGGGAATGGCTACACCTTC
TRBJ2-1 - - TRBV5-1 CASSLGVGTTYNEQFF TGCGCCAGCAGCTTGGGAGTTGGGACAACATACAATGAGCAGTTCTTC
TRBJ2-7 - few TRBV7-7 CASSPSGGSYEQYF TGTGCTAGCAGCCCCTCTGGCGGATCCTACGAGCAGTACTTC
TRBJ2-1 - - TRBV10-1 CASSEGGPQRNEQFF TGCGCCAGCAGTGAAGGGGGACCGCAACGCAATGAGCAGTTCTTC
TRBJ2-7 TRBD2 - TRBV18 CASSDTSGGAYEQYF TGTGCCAGCTCAGATACTAGCGGGGGGGCCTACGAGCAGTACTTC
TRBJ2-3 - - TRBV12-5 CASSGPAGDTQYF TGTGCTAGTTCCGGCCCGGCGGGAGATACGCAGTATTTT
TRBJ2-6 TRBD2 - TRBV11-2 CASSLGLAGVLSGANVLTF TGTGCCAGCAGCTTGGGACTAGCGGGGGTTCTCTCTGGGGCCAACGTCCTGACTTTC
TRBJ1-4 - - TRBV6-5 CASSYSPRQTVEKLFF TGTGCCAGCAGTTACTCCCCCCGACAGACGGTGGAAAAACTGTTTTTT
TRBJ1-4 - - TRBV5-1 CASSLEAGTQEKLFF TGCGCCAGCAGCTTAGAGGCAGGGACACAAGAAAAACTGTTTTTT
TRBJ2-3 - - TRBV7-9 CASSLERERVRIADTQYF TGTGCCAGCAGCTTAGAACGGGAGAGGGTCAGGATCGCAGATACGCAGTATTTT
TRBJ2-7 - - TRBV10-2 CASSNGLNTYEQYF TGCGCCAGCAGCAACGGACTCAATACCTACGAGCAGTACTTC
TRBJ2-3 TRBD2 - TRBV4-3 CASSQDLGSGSDTQYF TGCGCCAGCAGCCAAGACCTTGGGAGCGGGAGCGATACGCAGTATTTT
TRBJ2-1 TRBD2 - TRBV18 CASSPAAAGLAGYNEQFF TGTGCCAGCTCACCAGCGGCTGCGGGACTAGCGGGCTACAATGAGCAATTCTTC
TRBJ2-1 TRBD1 once TRBV15 CATSRDRGIDEQFF TGTGCCACCAGCAGGGACAGGGGGATCGATGAGCAGTTCTTC
TRBJ2-7 TRBD1 - TRBV18 CASSRDRGDYEQYF TGTGCCAGCTCGAGAGACAGGGGAGACTACGAGCAGTACTTC
TRBJ1-1 - - TRBV30 CAQERGMNTEAFF TGTGCCCAAGAGAGAGGGATGAACACTGAAGCTTTCTTT
TRBJ2-1 TRBD2 - TRBV7-2 CASSLAGGVYNEQFF TGTGCCAGCAGCTTAGCGGGGGGGGTATACAATGAGCAGTTCTTC
TRBJ1-3 - - TRBV19 CASGQIGSGNTIYF TGTGCCTCGGGACAAATAGGCTCTGGAAACACCATATATTTT
TRBJ2-7 - - TRBV7-7 CASSPSGGGLYEQYF TGTGCTAGCAGCCCCTCCGGCGGGGGCCTTTACGAGCAGTACTTC